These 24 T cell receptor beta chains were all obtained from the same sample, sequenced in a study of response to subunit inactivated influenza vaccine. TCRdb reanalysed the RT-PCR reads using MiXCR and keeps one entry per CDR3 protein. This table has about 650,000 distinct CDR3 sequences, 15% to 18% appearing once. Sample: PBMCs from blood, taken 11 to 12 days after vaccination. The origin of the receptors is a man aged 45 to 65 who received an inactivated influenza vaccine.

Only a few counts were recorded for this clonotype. Written as DNA, the CDR3 is TGTGCCAGCAGCCCAAGGACAGGGTGGGACAATGAGCAGTTCTTC. Translated, it gives CASSPRTGWDNEQFF. The chain employs TRBV7-9 and TRBJ2-1; 8 nucleotides line up with TRBD1. Germline V lookup: CDR1 SEHNR, CDR2 FQNEAQ (reference sequence). The CDR3 has 15 amino acids. V lost 5 bases, J lost 5 bases, and 8 bases stayed unmatched.

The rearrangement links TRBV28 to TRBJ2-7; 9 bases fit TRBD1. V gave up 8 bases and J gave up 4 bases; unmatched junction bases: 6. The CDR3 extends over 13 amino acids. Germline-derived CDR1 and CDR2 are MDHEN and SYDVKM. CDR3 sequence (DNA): TGTGCCAGCGGTGGGACAGGGTCGTACGAGCAGTACTTC. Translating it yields CASGGTGSYEQYF. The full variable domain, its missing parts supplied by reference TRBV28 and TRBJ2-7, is DVKVTQSSRYLVKRTGEKVFLECVQDMDHENMFWYRQDPGLGLRLIYFSYDVKMKEKGDIPEGYSVSREKKERFSLILESASTNQTSMYLCASGGTGSYEQYFGPGTRLTVT.

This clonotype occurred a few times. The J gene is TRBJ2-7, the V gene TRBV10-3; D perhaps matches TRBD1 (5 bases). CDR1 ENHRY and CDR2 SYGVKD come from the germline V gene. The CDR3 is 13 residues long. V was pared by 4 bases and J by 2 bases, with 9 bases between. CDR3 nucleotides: TGTGCCATCAGTGCTGGGGCCCCCTACGAGCAGTACTTC. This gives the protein CAISAGAPYEQYF.

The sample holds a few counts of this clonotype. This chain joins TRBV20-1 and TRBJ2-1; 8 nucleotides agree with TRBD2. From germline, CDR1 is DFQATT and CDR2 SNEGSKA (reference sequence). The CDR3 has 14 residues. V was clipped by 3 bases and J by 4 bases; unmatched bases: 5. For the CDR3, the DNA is TGCAGTGCTAGCGGGAGGGAGACATACAATGAGCAGTTCTTC. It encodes CSASGRETYNEQFF.

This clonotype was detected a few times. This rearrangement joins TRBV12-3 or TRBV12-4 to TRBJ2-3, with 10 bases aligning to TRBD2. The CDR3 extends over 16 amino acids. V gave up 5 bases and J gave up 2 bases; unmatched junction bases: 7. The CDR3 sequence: CASSPSSGGLTDTQYF. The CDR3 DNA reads TGTGCCAGCAGTCCGTCTAGCGGGGGCCTCACAGATACGCAGTATTTT.

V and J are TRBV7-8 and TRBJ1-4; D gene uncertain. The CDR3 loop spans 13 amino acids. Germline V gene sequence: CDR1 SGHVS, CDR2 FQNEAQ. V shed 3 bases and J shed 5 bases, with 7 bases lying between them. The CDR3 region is CASSLDWNEKLFF. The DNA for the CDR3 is TGTGCCAGCAGCTTGGACTGGAATGAAAAACTGTTTTTT.

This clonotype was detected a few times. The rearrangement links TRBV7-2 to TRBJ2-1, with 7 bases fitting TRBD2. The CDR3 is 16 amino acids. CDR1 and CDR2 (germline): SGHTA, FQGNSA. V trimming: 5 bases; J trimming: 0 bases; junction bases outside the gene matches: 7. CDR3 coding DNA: TGTGCCAGCAGCAAACTAGCGCCTAGCTCCTACAATGAGCAGTTCTTC. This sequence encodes CASSKLAPSSYNEQFF.

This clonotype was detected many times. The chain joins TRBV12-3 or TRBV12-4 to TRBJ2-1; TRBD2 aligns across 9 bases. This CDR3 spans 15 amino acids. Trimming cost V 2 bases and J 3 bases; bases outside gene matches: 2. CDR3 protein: CASSLRREGYNEQFF. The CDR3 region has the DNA TGTGCCAGCAGTTTAAGGCGGGAGGGCTACAATGAGCAGTTCTTC.

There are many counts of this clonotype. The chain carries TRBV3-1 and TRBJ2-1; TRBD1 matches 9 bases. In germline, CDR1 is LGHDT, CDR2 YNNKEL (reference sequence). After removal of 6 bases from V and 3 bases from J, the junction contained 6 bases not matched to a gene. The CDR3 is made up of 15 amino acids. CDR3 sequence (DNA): TGTGCCAGCAGTCGACAGGGGGGTTTCTACAATGAGCAGTTCTTC. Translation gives CASSRQGGFYNEQFF.

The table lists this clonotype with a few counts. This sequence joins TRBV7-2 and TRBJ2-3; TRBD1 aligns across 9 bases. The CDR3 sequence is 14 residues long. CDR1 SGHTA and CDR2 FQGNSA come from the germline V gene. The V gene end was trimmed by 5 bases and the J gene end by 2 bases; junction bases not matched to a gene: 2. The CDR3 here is CASSGQGYTDTQYF. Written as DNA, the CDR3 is TGTGCCAGCAGCGGACAGGGGTACACAGATACGCAGTATTTT.

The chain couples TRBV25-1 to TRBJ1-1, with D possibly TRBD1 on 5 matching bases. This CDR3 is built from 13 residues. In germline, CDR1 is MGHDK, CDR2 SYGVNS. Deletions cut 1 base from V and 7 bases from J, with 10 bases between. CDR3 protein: CASSEFWGDEAFF. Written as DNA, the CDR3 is TGTGCCAGCAGTGAATTTTGGGGCGATGAAGCTTTCTTT.

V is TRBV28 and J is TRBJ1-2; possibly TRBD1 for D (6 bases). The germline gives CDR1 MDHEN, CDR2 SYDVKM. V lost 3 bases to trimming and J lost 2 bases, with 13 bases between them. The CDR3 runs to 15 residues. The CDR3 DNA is TGTGCCAGCAGTTTTGAGGCAGGGGCCAACTATGGCTACACCTTC. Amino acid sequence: CASSFEAGANYGYTF.

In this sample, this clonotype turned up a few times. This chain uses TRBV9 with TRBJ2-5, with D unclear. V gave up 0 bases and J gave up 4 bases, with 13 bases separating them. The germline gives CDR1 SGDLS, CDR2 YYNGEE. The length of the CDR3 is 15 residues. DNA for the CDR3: TGTGCCAGCAGCGTAGGTTCCCATGGGCTAGAGACCCAGTACTTC. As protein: CASSVGSHGLETQYF.

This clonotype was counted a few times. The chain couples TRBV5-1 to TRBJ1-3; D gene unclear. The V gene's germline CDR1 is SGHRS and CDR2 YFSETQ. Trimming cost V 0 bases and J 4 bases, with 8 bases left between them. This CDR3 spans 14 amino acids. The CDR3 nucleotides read TGCGCCAGCAGCTTGGGAGGTAACGGAAACACCATATATTTT. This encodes CASSLGGNGNTIYF.

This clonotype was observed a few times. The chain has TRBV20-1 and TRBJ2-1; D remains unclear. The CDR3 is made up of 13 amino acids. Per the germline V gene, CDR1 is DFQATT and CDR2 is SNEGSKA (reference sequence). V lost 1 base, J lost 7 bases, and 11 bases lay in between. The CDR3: CSARVSGRNEQFF. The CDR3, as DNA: TGCAGTGCTAGAGTGTCCGGTAGAAATGAGCAGTTCTTC.

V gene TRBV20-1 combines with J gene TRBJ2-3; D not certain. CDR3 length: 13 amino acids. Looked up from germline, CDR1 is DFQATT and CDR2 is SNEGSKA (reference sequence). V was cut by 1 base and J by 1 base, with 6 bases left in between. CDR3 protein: CSARGHGTDTQYF. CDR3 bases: TGCAGTGCTAGAGGACACGGCACAGATACGCAGTATTTT.

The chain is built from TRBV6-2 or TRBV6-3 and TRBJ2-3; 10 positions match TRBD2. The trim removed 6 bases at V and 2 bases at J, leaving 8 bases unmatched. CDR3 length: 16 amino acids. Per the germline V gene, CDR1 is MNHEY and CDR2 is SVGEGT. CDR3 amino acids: CASRQQAGGITDTQYF. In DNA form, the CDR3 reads TGTGCCAGCAGACAACAAGCGGGGGGGATCACAGATACGCAGTATTTT.

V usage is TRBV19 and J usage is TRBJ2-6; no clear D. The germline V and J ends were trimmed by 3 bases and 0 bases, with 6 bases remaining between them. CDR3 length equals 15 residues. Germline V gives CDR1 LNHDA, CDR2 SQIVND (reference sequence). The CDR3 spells CASSISVSGANVLTF. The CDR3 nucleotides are TGTGCCAGTAGTATCTCGGTCTCTGGGGCCAACGTCCTGACTTTC. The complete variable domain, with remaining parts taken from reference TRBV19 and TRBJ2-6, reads DGGITQSPKYLFRKEGQNVTLSCEQNLNHDAMYWYRQDPGQGLRLIYYSQIVNDFQKGDIAEGYSVSREKKESFPLTVTSAQKNPTAFYLCASSISVSGANVLTFGAGSRLTVL.

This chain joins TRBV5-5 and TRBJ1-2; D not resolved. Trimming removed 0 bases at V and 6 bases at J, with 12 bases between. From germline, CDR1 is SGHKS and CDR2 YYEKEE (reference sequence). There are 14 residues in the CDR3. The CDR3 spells CASSLDLGTHGYTF. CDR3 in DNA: TGTGCCAGCAGCTTGGATTTGGGCACCCATGGCTACACCTTC.

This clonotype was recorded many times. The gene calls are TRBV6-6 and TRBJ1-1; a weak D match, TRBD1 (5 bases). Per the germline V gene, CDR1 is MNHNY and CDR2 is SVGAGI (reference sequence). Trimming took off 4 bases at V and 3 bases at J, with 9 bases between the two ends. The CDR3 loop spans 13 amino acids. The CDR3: CASSWGGDTEAFF. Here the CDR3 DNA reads TGTGCCAGCAGTTGGGGGGGAGACACTGAAGCTTTCTTT.

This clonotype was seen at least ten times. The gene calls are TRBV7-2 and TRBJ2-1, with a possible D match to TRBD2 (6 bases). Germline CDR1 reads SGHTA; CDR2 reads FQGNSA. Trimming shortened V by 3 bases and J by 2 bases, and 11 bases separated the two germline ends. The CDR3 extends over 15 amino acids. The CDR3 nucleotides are TGTGCCAGCAGCTTCGGGAGATTAACCTACAATGAGCAGTTCTTC. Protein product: CASSFGRLTYNEQFF.

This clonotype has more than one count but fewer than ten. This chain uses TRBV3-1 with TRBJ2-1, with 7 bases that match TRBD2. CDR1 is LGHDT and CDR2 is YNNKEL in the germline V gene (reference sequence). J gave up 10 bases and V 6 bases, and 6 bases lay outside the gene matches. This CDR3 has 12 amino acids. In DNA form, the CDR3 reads TGTGCCAGCAGTCCGACTAGCAAGGAGCAGTTCTTC. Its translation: CASSPTSKEQFF.

CDR3 bases: TGTGCCAGCAGGACCGAGGCAGGGGACACCGGGGAGCTGTTTTTT. Residues: CASRTEAGDTGELFF. The chain employs TRBV12-3 or TRBV12-4 and TRBJ2-2; the D gene is possibly TRBD1 (6 bases). There are 15 residues in the CDR3. Deletions cut 6 bases from V and 3 bases from J, with 14 bases between.

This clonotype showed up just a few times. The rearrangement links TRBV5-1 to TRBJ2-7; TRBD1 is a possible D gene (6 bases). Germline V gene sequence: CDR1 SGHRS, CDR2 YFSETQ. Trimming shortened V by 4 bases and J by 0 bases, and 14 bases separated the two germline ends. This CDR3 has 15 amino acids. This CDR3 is CASSLGQTSSYEQYF. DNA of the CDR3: TGCGCCAGCAGCCTAGGACAGACGAGCTCCTACGAGCAGTACTTC.